This T cell receptor (beta chain) was retrieved from a study of T cells in Graves' hyperthyroidism and ophthalmopathy. This clonotype was seen ten or more times. Authors of the study amplified TCR beta CDR3 regions from RNA transcripts. The TCR CDR3 first-round RT-PCR relied on the HTBI primer set. TCRdb re-analysed the multiplex PCR reads in MiXCR, keeping a single row per CDR3 protein. The sample records under 400,000 distinct CDR3 sequences, approximately 18% being singletons. This clonotype was sampled from a woman aged 40 to 50 with Graves' ophthalmopathy. The material sequenced was blood.

CDR3 in amino acids: CASSNRLHQGASEKLFF. The CDR3 DNA reads as TGTGCCAGTAGTAACCGCTTACATCAGGGGGCCAGCGAAAAACTGTTTTTT. V and J are TRBV19 and TRBJ1-4; 8 bases are a match to TRBD1. Trimming took 4 bases from V and 8 from J; bases not matched to a gene: 15. The germline CDR1 and CDR2 sequences are LNHDA and SQIVND (reference sequence). This CDR3 spans 17 amino acids.